This T cell receptor beta chain appears in the sequencing data of a study of regulatory T cells in long-lasting Graves disease. Background on the study: Those Graves' patients who were newly diagnosed had been on antithyroid drugs under 3 months.

The CDR3 length is 15 residues. Trimming removed 6 bases from V and 9 bases from J; junction bases left unmatched: 10. Germline assignment: CDR1 DFQATT and CDR2 SNEGSKA (reference sequence). Noted time point: newly diagnosed GD, antithyroid drugs for less than 3 months. RNA extracted from PBMCs served as the sequencing template. CDR3-region Arm-PCR and iRepertoire HTBI primers produced the TCR beta libraries. TCRdb called the multiplex PCR reads again in MiXCR, with one record for every CDR3 protein. The table lists about 540,000 distinct CDR3 sequences, approximately 12% of them singletons. These data were likewise used in another study, on T cells in Graves' hyperthyroidism and ophthalmopathy.

The receptor was derived from a man younger than 40 with Graves disease. The chain recombines TRBV20-1 with TRBJ2-3; 15 nucleotides match TRBD2. Sequenced material: peripheral blood mononuclear cells (PBMCs), taken at new diagnosis, from a patient treated with antithyroid drugs. The CDR3, as DNA: TGCAGTGCCCAAGGGACTAGCGGGAGGAGGGACACGCAGTATTTT. Translated, it gives CSAQGTSGRRDTQYF.